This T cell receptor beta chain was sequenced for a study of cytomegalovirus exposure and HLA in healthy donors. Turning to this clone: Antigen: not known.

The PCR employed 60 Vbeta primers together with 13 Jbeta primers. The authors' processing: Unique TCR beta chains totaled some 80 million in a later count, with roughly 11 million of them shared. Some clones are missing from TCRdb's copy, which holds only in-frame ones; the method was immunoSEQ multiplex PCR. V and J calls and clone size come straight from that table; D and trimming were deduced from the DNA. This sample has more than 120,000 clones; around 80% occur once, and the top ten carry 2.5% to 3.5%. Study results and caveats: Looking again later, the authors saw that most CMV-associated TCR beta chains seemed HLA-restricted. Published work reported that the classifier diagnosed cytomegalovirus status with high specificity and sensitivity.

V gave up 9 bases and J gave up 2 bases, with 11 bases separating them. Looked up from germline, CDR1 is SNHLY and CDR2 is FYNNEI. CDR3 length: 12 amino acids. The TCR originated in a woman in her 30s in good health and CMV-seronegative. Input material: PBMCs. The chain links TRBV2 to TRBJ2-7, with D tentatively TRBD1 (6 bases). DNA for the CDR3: TGTGCCAGTTCCGGGACAACCTACGAGCAGTACTTC. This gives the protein CASSGTTYEQYF.